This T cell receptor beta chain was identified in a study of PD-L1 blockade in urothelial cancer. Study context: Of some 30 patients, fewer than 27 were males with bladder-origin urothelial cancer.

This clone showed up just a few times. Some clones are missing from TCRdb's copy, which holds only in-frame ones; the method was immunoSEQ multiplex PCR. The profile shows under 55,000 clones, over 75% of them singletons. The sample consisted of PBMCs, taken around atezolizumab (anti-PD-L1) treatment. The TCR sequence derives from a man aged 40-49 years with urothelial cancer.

The CDR3 here is CASSDRDSYGYTF. CDR3 DNA sequence: TGTGCCAGCAGTGACCGGGACAGCTATGGCTACACCTTC. The chain carries TRBV27 and TRBJ1-2, with 7 bases that match TRBD1. This CDR3 has 13 amino acids. Germline lookup yields CDR1 MNHEY and CDR2 SMNVEV (reference sequence). After removal of 5 bases from V and 4 bases from J, the junction contained 4 bases not matched to a gene.